This T cell receptor (beta chain) was recovered during a study of OX40 agonist ivuxolimab in advanced cancers. At the level of the study: Patients were treated with intravenous ivuxolimab, dosed at 0.01 to 10 mg/kg and infused every 2 weeks.

Losses at the gene ends were 4 bases for V and 2 bases for J; bases not matched to a gene: 4. This CDR3 is built from 15 residues. Germline V gene sequence: CDR1 MGHRA, CDR2 YSYEKL. Generated by immunoSEQ multiplex PCR, the TCRdb table keeps only in-frame clones and is missing some. The repertoire holds tens of thousands of clones, with approximately 90% as singletons. This clone was counted between two and nine times. The clonotype originates from an adult with an advanced solid tumor such as melanoma, head and neck, liver or kidney cancer. Sequencing used CD4+ or CD8+ T cells sorted from blood, obtained in a trial of the OX40 agonist ivuxolimab. The chain employs TRBV4-1 and TRBJ1-5; 8 bases agree with TRBD1. This chain's CDR3 is CASSLRTGRNQPQHF. In DNA, the CDR3 is TGCGCCAGCAGCCTCAGGACAGGGCGCAATCAGCCCCAGCATTTT.